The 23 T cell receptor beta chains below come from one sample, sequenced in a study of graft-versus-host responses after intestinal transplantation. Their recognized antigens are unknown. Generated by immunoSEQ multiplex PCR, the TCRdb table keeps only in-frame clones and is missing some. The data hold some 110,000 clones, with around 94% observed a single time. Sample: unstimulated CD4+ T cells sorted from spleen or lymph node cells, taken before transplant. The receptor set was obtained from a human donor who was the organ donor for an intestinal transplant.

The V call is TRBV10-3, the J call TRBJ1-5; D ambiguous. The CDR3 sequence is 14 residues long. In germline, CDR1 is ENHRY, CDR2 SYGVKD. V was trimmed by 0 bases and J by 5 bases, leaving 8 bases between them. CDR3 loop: CAISESTEHQPQHF. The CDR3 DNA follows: TGTGCCATCAGTGAGTCTACAGAGCATCAGCCCCAGCATTTT.

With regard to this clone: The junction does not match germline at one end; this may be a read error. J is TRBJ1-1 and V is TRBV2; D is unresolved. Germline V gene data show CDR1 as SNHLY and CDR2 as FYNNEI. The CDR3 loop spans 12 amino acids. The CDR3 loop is CASSEANSEAFF. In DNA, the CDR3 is TGTGCCAGCAGTGAAGCCAACAGTGAAGCTTTCTTT.

CDR3 DNA: TGTGCCAGCGCCCAGAGTGCCGGTGGGTCAGGTCAGCCCCAGCATTTT. Translated, it gives CASAQSAGGSGQPQHF. The chain links TRBV18 to TRBJ1-5; D unclear. The CDR3 consists of 16 residues. Trimming removed 8 bases from V and 6 bases from J, with 23 bases in between. Germline assignment: CDR1 KGHSH and CDR2 LQKENI.

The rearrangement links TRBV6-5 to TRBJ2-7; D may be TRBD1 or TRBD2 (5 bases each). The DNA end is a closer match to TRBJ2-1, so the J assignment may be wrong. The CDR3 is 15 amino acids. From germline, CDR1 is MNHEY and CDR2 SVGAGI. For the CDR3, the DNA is TGTGCCAGCAGTTACTCGTGGGGGAGTGGGAATGAGCAGTTCTTC. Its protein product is CASSYSWGSGNEQFF.

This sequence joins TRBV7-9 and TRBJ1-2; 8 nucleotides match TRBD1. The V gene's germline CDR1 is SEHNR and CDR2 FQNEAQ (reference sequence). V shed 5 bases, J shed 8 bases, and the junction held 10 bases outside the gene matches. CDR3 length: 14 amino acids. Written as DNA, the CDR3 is TGTGCCAGCAGCCCTAGGGACAGGCAGAGGGGCTACACCTTC. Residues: CASSPRDRQRGYTF.

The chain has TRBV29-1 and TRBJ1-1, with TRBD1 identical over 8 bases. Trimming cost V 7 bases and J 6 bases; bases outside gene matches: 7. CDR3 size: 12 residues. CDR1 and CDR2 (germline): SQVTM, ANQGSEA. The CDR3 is CSAYRGIAEAFF. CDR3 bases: TGCAGCGCTTACAGGGGGATCGCTGAAGCTTTCTTT.

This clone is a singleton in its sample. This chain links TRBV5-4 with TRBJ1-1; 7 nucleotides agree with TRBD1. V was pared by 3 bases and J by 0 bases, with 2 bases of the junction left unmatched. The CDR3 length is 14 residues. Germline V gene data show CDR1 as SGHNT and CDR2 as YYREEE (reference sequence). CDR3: CASSWDRLNTEAFF. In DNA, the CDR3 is TGTGCCAGCAGCTGGGACAGACTGAACACTGAAGCTTTCTTT.

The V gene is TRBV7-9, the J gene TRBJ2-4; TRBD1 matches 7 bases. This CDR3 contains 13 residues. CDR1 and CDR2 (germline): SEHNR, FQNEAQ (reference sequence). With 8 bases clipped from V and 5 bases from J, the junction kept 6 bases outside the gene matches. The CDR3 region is CASDRTGENIQYF. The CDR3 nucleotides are TGTGCCAGCGATAGAACAGGGGAAAACATTCAGTACTTC.

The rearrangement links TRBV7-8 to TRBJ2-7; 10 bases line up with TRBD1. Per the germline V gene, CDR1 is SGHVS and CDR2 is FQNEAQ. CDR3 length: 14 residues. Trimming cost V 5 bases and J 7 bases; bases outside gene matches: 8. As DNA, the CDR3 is TGTGCCAGCAGCCAAAGACAGGGGGCGAGGGAGCAGTACTTC. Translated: CASSQRQGAREQYF.

The CDR3 DNA is TGTGCCATCAGTGAAAGTGGGCCTGGGGCCAACGTCCTGACTTTC. Amino acid sequence: CAISESGPGANVLTF. The rearrangement links TRBV10-3 to TRBJ2-6, with D unclear. V was cut by 3 bases and J by 2 bases, with 8 bases left in between. This CDR3 region has 15 residues. The germline gives CDR1 ENHRY, CDR2 SYGVKD.

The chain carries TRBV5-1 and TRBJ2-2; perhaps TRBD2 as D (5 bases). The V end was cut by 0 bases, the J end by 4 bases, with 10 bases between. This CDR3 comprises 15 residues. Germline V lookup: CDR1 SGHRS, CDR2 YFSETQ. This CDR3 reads CASSLVGVATGELFF. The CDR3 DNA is TGCGCCAGCAGCTTGGTCGGGGTAGCCACCGGGGAGCTGTTTTTT.

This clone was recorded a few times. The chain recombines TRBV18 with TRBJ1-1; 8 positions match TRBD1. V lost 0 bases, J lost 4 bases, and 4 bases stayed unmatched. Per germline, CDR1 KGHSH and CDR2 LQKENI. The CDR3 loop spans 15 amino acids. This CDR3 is CASSPPQGVSTEAFF. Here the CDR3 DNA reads TGTGCCAGCTCACCACCACAGGGGGTGAGCACTGAAGCTTTCTTT.

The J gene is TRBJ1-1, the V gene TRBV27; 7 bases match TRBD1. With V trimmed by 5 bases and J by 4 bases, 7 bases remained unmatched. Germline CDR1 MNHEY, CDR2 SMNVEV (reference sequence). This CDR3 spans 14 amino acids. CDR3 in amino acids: CASSIAGGFTEAFF. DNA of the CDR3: TGTGCCAGCAGTATCGCAGGGGGGTTCACTGAAGCTTTCTTT.

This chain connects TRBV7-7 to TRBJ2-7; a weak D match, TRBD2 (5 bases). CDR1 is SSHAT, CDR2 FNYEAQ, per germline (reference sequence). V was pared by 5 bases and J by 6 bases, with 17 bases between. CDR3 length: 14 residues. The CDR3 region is CASSPVEGPGEQYF. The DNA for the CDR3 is TGTGCCAGCAGCCCCGTCGAGGGTCCTGGCGAGCAGTACTTC.

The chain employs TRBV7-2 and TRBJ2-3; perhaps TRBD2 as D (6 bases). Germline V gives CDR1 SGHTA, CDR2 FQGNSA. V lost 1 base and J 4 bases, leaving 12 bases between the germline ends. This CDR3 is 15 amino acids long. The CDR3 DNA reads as TGTGCCAGCAGCTTAGACGGGCGGGGACCAGATACGCAGTATTTT. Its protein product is CASSLDGRGPDTQYF. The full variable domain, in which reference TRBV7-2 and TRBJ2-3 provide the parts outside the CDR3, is GAGVSQSPSNKVTEKGKDVELRCDPISGHTALYWYRQSLGQGLEFLIYFQGNSAPDKSGLPSDRFSAERTGGSVSTLTIQRTQQEDSAVYLCASSLDGRGPDTQYFGPGTRLTVL.

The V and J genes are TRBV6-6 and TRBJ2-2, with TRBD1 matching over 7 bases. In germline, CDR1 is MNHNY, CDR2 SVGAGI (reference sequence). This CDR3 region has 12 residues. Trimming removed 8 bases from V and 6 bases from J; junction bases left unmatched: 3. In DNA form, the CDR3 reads TGTGCCAGCGCCACAGGGGCCGGGGAGCTGTTTTTT. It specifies CASATGAGELFF.

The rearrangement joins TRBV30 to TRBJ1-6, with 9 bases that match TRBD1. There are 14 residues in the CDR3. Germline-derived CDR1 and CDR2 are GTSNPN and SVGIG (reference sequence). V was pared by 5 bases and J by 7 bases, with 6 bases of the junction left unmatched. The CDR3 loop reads CAWLQGAGNSPLHF. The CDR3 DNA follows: TGTGCCTGGCTACAGGGGGCGGGAAATTCACCCCTCCACTTT.

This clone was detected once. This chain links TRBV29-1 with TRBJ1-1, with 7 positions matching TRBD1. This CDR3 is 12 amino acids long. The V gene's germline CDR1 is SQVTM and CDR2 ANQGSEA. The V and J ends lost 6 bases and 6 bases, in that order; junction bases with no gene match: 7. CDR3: CSVRTGNSEAFF. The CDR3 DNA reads TGCAGCGTCCGGACAGGCAACTCTGAAGCTTTCTTT.

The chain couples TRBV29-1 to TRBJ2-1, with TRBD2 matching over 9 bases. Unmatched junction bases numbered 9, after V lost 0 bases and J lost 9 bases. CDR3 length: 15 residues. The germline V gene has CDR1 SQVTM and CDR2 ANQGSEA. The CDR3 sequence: CSVEDLRGRAVEQFF. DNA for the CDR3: TGCAGCGTTGAAGATCTACGCGGGAGGGCAGTTGAGCAGTTCTTC.

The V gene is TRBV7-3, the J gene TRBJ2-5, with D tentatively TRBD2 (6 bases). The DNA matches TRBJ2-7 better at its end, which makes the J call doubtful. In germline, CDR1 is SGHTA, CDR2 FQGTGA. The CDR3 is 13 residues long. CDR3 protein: CASSLTSGYEQYF. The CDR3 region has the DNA TGTGCCAGCAGCTTAACCAGCGGGTACGAGCAGTACTTC.

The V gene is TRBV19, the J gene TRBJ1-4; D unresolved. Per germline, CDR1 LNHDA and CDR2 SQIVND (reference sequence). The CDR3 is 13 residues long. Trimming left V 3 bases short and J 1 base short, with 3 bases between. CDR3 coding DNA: TGTGCCAGTAGTATCCAAACTAATGAAAAACTGTTTTTT. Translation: CASSIQTNEKLFF.

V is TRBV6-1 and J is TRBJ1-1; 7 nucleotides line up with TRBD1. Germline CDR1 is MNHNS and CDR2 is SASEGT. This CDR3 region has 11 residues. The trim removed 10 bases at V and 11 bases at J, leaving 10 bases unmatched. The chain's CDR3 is CAIGLRGTAFF. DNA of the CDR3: TGTGCCATCGGCCTCAGGGGGACGGCTTTCTTT.

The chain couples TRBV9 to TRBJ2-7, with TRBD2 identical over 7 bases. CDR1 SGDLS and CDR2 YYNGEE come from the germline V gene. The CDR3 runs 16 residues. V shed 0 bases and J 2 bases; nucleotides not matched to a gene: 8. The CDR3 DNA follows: TGTGCCAGCAGCGTAGAGCCGGGAGGCCCCCCCTACGAGCAGTACTTC. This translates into CASSVEPGGPPYEQYF. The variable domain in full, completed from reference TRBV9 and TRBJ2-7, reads DSGVTQTPKHLITATGQRVTLRCSPRSGDLSVYWYQQSLDQGLQFLIQYYNGEERAKGNILERFSAQQFPDLHSELNLSSLELGDSALYFCASSVEPGGPPYEQYFGPGTRLTVT.